These 17 T cell receptor beta chains were sequenced from one sample in a study of T cells in Graves' hyperthyroidism and ophthalmopathy. Amplified regions were TCR beta CDR3 sequences from RNA transcripts. The HTBI set primed first-round TCR CDR3 RT-PCR. TCRdb called the multiplex PCR reads again in MiXCR, with one record for every CDR3 protein. The repertoire consists of a few hundred thousand distinct CDR3 sequences, with around 42% occurring once and the leading ten covering 8.2%. The sample comprised peripheral blood or thyroid tissue (not recorded which). These receptors all come from a woman between 18 and 29 years old with Graves' hyperthyroidism.

The count of this clonotype is one. J is TRBJ1-5 and V is TRBV19, with 9 bases that match TRBD1. CDR3 length: 14 residues. Losses at the gene ends were 4 bases for V and 11 bases for J; bases not matched to a gene: 9. Germline V gene sequence: CDR1 LNHDA, CDR2 SQIVND (reference sequence). The CDR3 reads CASSTTGTGRTQHF. The CDR3, as DNA: TGTGCCAGTAGTACAACCGGGACAGGGAGGACCCAGCATTTT.

The J gene is TRBJ1-5, the V gene TRBV7-8, with 9 bases aligning to TRBD1. This CDR3 is built from 15 residues. The J segment lost 4 bases and the V segment lost 3 bases, leaving 4 bases of the junction unmatched. Germline loops: CDR1 SGHVS, CDR2 FQNEAQ. CDR3 in amino acids: CASSFGDRVNQPQHF. CDR3 sequence (DNA): TGTGCCAGCAGCTTTGGGGACAGGGTTAATCAGCCCCAGCATTTT.

This clonotype occurred a few times. V and J are TRBV20-1 and TRBJ1-1; no reliable D call. Trimming stripped 0 bases from V and 0 bases from J, with 11 bases between. The length of the CDR3 is 15 residues. Germline V gene lookup returns CDR1 DFQATT and CDR2 SNEGSKA (reference sequence). The CDR3 nucleotides read TGCAGTGCTAGAGATCTGGCCAGAATGAACACTGAAGCTTTCTTT. It encodes CSARDLARMNTEAFF.

The rearrangement joins TRBV25-1 to TRBJ2-6; D remains ambiguous. The CDR3 totals 13 residues. The germline V gene encodes CDR1 MGHDK and CDR2 SYGVNS. Trimming pared 11 bases from V and 0 bases from J, leaving 8 bases between. The CDR3 DNA is TGTGCCCTTAGTGGCTCTGGGGCCAACGTCCTGACTTTC. Translating it yields CALSGSGANVLTF. The full variable domain, with the rest looked up from reference TRBV25-1 and TRBJ2-6, is EADIYQTPRYLVIGTGKKITLECSQTMGHDKMYWYQQDPGMELHLIHYSYGVNSTEKGDLSSESTVSRIRTEHFPLTLESARPSHTSQYLCALSGSGANVLTFGAGSRLTVL.

This clonotype occurred a few times. The chain combines TRBV25-1 with TRBJ1-1; no clear D. Germline V gives CDR1 MGHDK, CDR2 SYGVNS. V was shortened by 9 bases and J by 1 base, with 6 bases between the two germline ends. CDR3 length equals 11 residues. The CDR3 loop reads CASGKNTEAFF. The DNA for the CDR3 is TGTGCCAGTGGTAAGAACACTGAAGCTTTCTTT.

This clonotype was observed a handful of times. CDR3 residues: CASSGLLKETQYF. In nucleotides, the CDR3 is TGTGCCAGCAGCGGACTGTTGAAAGAGACCCAGTACTTC. This chain joins TRBV7-9 and TRBJ2-5; a possible D gene is TRBD2 (5 bases). Germline lookup yields CDR1 SEHNR and CDR2 FQNEAQ (reference sequence). The CDR3 sequence is 13 residues long. V was cut by 5 bases and J by 3 bases, with 10 bases left in between.

This clonotype was counted many times. V and J are TRBV2 and TRBJ1-1; D may be TRBD1 (5 bases). CDR3 length: 14 amino acids. V shed 3 bases and J shed 2 bases, with 10 bases lying between them. CDR1 SNHLY and CDR2 FYNNEI come from the germline V gene. The CDR3 loop is CASSDRGFNTEAFF. The CDR3 DNA sequence: TGTGCCAGCAGTGATCGGGGGTTTAACACTGAAGCTTTCTTT.

The CDR3 bases are TGCGCCAGCGCTACGGGACAGGGGGTCACCGGGGAGCTGTTTTTT. Translated: CASATGQGVTGELFF. V gene TRBV5-1 combines with J gene TRBJ2-2, with 11 positions matching TRBD1. Trimming at V came to 7 bases and at J to 4 bases, leaving 6 bases not matched to a gene. This CDR3 comprises 15 residues. Germline CDR1 reads SGHRS; CDR2 reads YFSETQ.

This clonotype was recorded once. One end of the junction fails to match germline, which may point to a read error. The chain recombines TRBV9 with TRBJ1-1; no clear D. This CDR3 is 14 amino acids long. Per germline, CDR1 SGDLS and CDR2 YYNGEE. The CDR3 DNA sequence: TGCGCCAGCAGCCCCGCCGGGCAGCCCACTGAAGCTTTCTTT. Its translation is CASSPAGQPTEAFF. The full variable domain, completed using reference TRBV9 and TRBJ1-1, is DSGVTQTPKHLITATGQRVTLRCSPRSGDLSVYWYQQSLDQGLQFLIQYYNGEERAKGNILERFSAQQFPDLHSELNLSSLELGDSALYFCASSPAGQPTEAFFGQGTRLTVV.

In this sample, this clonotype turned up many times. The chain recombines TRBV12-3 or TRBV12-4 with TRBJ1-1; D gene ambiguous. The CDR3 runs to 13 residues. The V and J ends lost 4 bases and 2 bases respectively, with 8 bases between them. The CDR3 sequence is CASSWAPNTEAFF. The CDR3 nucleotides are TGTGCCAGCAGTTGGGCCCCAAACACTGAAGCTTTCTTT.

V is TRBV2 and J is TRBJ1-1, with D unclear. The CDR3 length is 13 residues. CDR1 is SNHLY, CDR2 FYNNEI, per germline. Trimming shortened V by 7 bases and J by 6 bases, and 15 bases separated the two germline ends. CDR3 residues: CASMKGVVAEAFF. CDR3 sequence (DNA): TGTGCCAGCATGAAAGGCGTCGTCGCTGAAGCTTTCTTT.

The chain has TRBV7-2 and TRBJ2-7; perhaps TRBD2 as D (5 bases). The closer fit of TRBJ2-1 to the DNA end suggests the J call may be wrong. This CDR3 comprises 12 residues. Germline-derived CDR1 and CDR2 are SGHTA and FQGNSA. CDR3 region: CASSLGGVVQFF. The CDR3 DNA sequence: TGTGCCAGCAGCTTAGGGGGAGTAGTGCAGTTCTTC.

This chain joins TRBV25-1 and TRBJ1-2, with unresolved D. Germline V lookup: CDR1 MGHDK, CDR2 SYGVNS. V lost 2 bases, J lost 5 bases, and 18 bases lay in between. The CDR3 length is 16 residues. CDR3 DNA: TGTGCCAGCAGTGAAGAGGTGAGCGGACGTCCTTATGGCTACACCTTC. Residues: CASSEEVSGRPYGYTF.

This rearrangement joins TRBV10-3 to TRBJ2-5; 8 positions match TRBD1. Germline V gene sequence: CDR1 ENHRY, CDR2 SYGVKD. This CDR3 has 13 amino acids. V was pared by 10 bases and J by 5 bases, with 9 bases of the junction left unmatched. The CDR3 is CATTTGVRETQYF. The DNA of the CDR3 is TGTGCCACCACGACAGGGGTTAGGGAGACCCAGTACTTC.

The J gene is TRBJ1-4, the V gene TRBV7-9, with a weak D call TRBD1 (5 bases). With 6 bases removed from V and 0 bases from J, the gap between germline ends came to 11 bases. CDR3 size: 15 residues. Germline CDR1 is SEHNR and CDR2 is FQNEAQ (reference sequence). The CDR3 region is CASSSGPATNEKLFF. The CDR3 DNA follows: TGTGCCAGCAGTTCAGGGCCTGCAACTAATGAAAAACTGTTTTTT. Using reference TRBV7-9 and TRBJ1-4 for the parts outside the CDR3, the full variable domain is DTGVSQNPRHKITKRGQNVTFRCDPISEHNRLYWYRQTLGQGPEFLTYFQNEAQLEKSRLLSDRFSAERPKGSFSTLEIQRTEQGDSAMYLCASSSGPATNEKLFFGSGTQLSVL.

This clonotype has at least ten counts. The chain employs TRBV7-9 and TRBJ2-7; the D call may be TRBD1 or TRBD2 (5 bases each). Germline V gene lookup returns CDR1 SEHNR and CDR2 FQNEAQ (reference sequence). V lost 3 bases to trimming and J lost 5 bases, with 14 bases between them. This CDR3 is built from 14 residues. The CDR3, as DNA: TGTGCCAGCAGCTTTCGGGGCAGGGCCAACGAGCAGTACTTC. Translated: CASSFRGRANEQYF.

This clonotype was picked up one time. The rearrangement joins TRBV5-1 to TRBJ2-2; 11 nucleotides line up with TRBD2. The CDR3 sequence is 16 residues long. The J segment lost 5 bases and the V segment lost 4 bases, leaving 7 bases of the junction unmatched. CDR1 and CDR2 from the germline V gene are SGHRS and YFSETQ. CDR3 nucleotide sequence: TGCGCCAGCAGCCTCCTTAGCGGGAGGGGTACCGGGGAGCTGTTTTTT. This translates into CASSLLSGRGTGELFF.